This is a list of T cell receptor beta chains from one sample in a study of spatial heterogeneity in lung cancer. TCRdb redid the calling of the 5' RACE reads with MiXCR, one entry per CDR3 protein. The sample records approximately 29,000 distinct CDR3 sequences, more than 8% being singletons. Sequenced material: PBMCs, taken at surgery. The receptors were gathered from a female donor with early-stage non-small cell lung cancer. The CDR3 runs from the conserved cysteine through the conserved F or W. Clone size appears in some rows only: once, few, many, or a class for an expanded clone.

. | TRBV19 | CASSMDSWTSGTQETQYF
many | TRBV2 | CASSVGQLLQETQYF
many | TRBV3-1 | CASSRTGTRNTGELFF
. | TRBV12-3/TRBV12-4 | CASSPSYRGSSQPQHF
. | TRBV20-1 | CSARGTTDTQYF
many | TRBV5-8 | CASTMRGRSNTGELFF
few | TRBV7-3 | CASSTHVGHTLCMGEQYF
many | TRBV12-3/TRBV12-4 | CASRRLGTGELFF
. | TRBV19 | CASSPNFRGQGRQPQHF
few | TRBV19 | CASSIWMAGEQYF
few | TRBV7-3 | CASSSRGQDSYEQFF
many | TRBV20-1 | CSARKRELNEQFF
many | TRBV4-1 | CASSQLGLAGGQFF
many | TRBV7-9 | CASGLEKMTQYF
many | TRBV28 | CASSRASGRTQYF
. | TRBV7-9 | CAGSQLAGYADTQYF
many | TRBV12-3/TRBV12-4 | CASSLAGLYNEQFF
. | TRBV20-1 | CSARGTSRRGTEAFF
many | TRBV25-1 | CASSEWGTGDQETQYF
. | TRBV19 | CASSIQGRRETQYF
many | TRBV6-1 | CASTPTGGNTEAFF
many | TRBV7-9 | CASSSGVEAFF
many | TRBV10-3 | CAISLGWSDTQYF
. | TRBV27 | CASSLFPSGTNNEQFF
many | TRBV18 | CASSPQTSGNEQFF
many | TRBV6-5 | CASSYRTSGTNEQFF
many | TRBV6-5 | CASSWGTGNTEAFF
. | TRBV20-1 | CSAARDTLKETQYF
. | TRBV6-1 | CASSEARTLRWFF
many | TRBV20-1 | CSAPDRFRNTEAFF
many | TRBV7-9 | CASSLRGTGLSEKLFF
. | TRBV12-3/TRBV12-4 | CASSLGASGRSEQFF
many | TRBV15 | CATSRTVTPLAGALNEQFF
many | TRBV21-1 | CASSKETDTQYF
. | TRBV28 | CASSLSRDRGLGYTF
many | TRBV19 | CASRITGEATQYF
few | TRBV19 | CASRHRGQETQYF
few | TRBV24-1 | CATEVQETQYF
. | TRBV24-1 | CATSGPGPLPTQYF
many | TRBV11-2 | CASSPQGYEQYF
few | TRBV12-3/TRBV12-4 | CASSGQRTANEQFF
many | TRBV19 | CASSPNVGLAGENEQFF
. | TRBV9 | CASERTSGSNEQFF
. | TRBV20-1 | CSAYFTGFGYTF
few | TRBV15 | CATSRDQRNYGYTF
many | TRBV7-2 | CASSLKASATDTQYF
few | TRBV7-9 | CASSSPGTSGRAGDTQYF
many | TRBV6-6 | CASSPRDRAGTEAFF
few | TRBV2 | CASSETGVGNIQYF
few | TRBV28 | CASSSPTGTGEKLFF
many | TRBV20-1 | CSAREGQKETQYF
. | TRBV7-9 | CASSPEGARGNSSLHF
. | TRBV7-2 | CASSGQGARQPQHF
many | TRBV13 | CASSQSGNEQFF
. | TRBV6-5 | CASSPSLGGREAYEQYF
few | TRBV25-1 | CASSAAGRGAYNEQFF
many | TRBV18 | CASSPLDRGGYGYTF
many | TRBV29-1 | CSVQPGTGAFF
. | TRBV7-3 | CASSGTSGSADTQYF